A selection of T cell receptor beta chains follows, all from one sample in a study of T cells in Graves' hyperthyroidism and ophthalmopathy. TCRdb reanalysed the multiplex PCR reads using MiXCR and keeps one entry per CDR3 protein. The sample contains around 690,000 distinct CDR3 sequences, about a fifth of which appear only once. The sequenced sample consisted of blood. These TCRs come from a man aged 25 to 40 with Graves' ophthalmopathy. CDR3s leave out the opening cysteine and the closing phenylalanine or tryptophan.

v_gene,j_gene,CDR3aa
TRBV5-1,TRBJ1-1,ASSSTGIGNTEAF
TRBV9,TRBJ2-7,ASSVEQDPSYEQY
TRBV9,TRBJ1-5,ASSEGTGVNQPQH
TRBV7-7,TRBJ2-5,ASSSDRGLRETQY
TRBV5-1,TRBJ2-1,ASSPPDRGGYNEQF
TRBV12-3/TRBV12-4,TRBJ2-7,ASSSNSDSYEQY
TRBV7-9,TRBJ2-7,ASSSHGGRTPYEQY
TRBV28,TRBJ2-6,ASSYTASGANVLT
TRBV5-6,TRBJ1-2,ASSPQGYGYGYT
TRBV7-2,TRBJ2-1,ASSSSGQGYNEQF
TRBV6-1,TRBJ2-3,ASGTSYPDTQY
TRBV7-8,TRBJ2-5,ASSLGRNQETQY
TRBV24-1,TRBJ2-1,ATSEGQNNEQF
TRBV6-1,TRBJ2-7,ASRPSPLAYEQY
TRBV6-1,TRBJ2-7,ASSPDLLGYEQY
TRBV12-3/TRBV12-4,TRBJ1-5,ASSFGGGSGQPQH
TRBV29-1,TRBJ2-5,SALLLVETQY
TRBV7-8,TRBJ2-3,ASSFRGSTDTQY
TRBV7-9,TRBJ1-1,ASSRKLNTEAF
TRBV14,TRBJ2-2,ASSKGQSTGELF
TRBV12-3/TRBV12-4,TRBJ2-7,ASSFQYYEQY
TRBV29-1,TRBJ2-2,SVVGGDGELF
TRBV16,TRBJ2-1,ASGNNEQF
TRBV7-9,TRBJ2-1,ASSTGLAVSYNEQF
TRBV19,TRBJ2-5,ASSKIAGVSYQETQY
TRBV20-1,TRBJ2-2,SASGGVNTGELF
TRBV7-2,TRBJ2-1,ASSTRTSGRGDEQF
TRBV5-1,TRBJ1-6,ASSKGTGTGGADNSPLH
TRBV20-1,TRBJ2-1,SAAPSPRESYNEQF
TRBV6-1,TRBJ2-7,ASSEEGILGGEQY
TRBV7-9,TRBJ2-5,ASSKWPGEETQY
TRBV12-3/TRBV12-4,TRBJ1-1,ASSFGGLTEAF
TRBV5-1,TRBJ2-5,ASSLRASGSSETQY
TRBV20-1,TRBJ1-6,SARDTGQFSYNSPLH
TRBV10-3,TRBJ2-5,AIRDREETQY
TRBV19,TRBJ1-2,ASSISSPGGYT
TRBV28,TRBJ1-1,ASNFDGNTEAF
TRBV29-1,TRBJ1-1,SVVGVMNTEAF
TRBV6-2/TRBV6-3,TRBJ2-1,ASSPGGIDEQF
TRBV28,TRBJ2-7,ASSGPGNSYEQY
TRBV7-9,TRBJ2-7,ASSLMREGSYEQY
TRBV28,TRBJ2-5,ASSLLQFGGAHETQY
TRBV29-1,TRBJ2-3,SVRLLAADTQY
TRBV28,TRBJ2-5,ASRPGGTTQETQY
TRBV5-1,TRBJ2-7,ASSAGLADEQY
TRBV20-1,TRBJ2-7,SAIGTSGNYEQY
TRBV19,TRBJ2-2,ASSIDGGTSGRRNTGELF
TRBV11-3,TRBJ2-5,ATIGGRGRETQY
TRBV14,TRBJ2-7,ASSPGLADADYEQY